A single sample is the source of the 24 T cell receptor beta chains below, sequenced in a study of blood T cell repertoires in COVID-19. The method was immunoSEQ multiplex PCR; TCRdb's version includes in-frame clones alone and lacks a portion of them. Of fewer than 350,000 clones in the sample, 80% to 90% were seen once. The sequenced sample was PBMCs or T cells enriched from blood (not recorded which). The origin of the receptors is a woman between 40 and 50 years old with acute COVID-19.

CDR3 amino acids: CASSQYAGLGYGYTF. Here the CDR3 DNA reads TGTGCCAGCAGCCAATACGCAGGGCTAGGCTATGGCTACACCTTC. The rearrangement links TRBV3-1 (or the pseudogene TRBV3-2) to TRBJ1-2, with TRBD1 as a possible D gene (5 bases). CDR3 length: 15 amino acids. The germline gives CDR1 LGHDT, CDR2 YNNKEL (reference sequence). Trimming cost V 2 bases and J 4 bases, with 14 bases left between them.

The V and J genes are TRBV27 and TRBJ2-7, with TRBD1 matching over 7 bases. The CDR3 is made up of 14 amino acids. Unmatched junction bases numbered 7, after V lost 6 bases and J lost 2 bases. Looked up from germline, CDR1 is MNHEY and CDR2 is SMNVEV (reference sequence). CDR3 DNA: TGTGCCAGCAGCCCAGACAGGGTCCCCTACGAGCAGTACTTC. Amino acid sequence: CASSPDRVPYEQYF.

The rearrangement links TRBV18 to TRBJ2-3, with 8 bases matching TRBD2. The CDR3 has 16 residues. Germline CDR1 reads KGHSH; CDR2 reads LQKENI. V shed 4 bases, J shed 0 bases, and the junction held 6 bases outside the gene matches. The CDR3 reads CASSQRTSPSTDTQYF. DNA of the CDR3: TGTGCCAGCTCACAAAGGACTAGCCCTAGCACAGATACGCAGTATTTT.

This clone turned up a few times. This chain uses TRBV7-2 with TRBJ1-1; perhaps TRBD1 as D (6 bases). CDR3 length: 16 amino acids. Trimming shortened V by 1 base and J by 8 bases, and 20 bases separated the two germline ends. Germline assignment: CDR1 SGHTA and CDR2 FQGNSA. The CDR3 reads CASSLDGFRGRKEAFF. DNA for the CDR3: TGTGCCAGCAGCTTAGACGGTTTCAGGGGCCGTAAGGAAGCTTTCTTT.

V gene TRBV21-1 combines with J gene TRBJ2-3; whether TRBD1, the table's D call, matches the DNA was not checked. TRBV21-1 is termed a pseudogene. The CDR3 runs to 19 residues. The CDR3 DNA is TGTGCCCCGAGGACTTCCAGGGGGCGCCTGGGTCGGCCCACAGATACGCAGTATTTT. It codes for CAPRTSRGRLGRPTDTQYF.

The CDR3 spells CASSFGQGNYGYTF. For the CDR3, the DNA is TGTGCCAGCAGTTTCGGACAGGGGAACTATGGCTACACCTTC. This chain joins TRBV28 and TRBJ1-2, with 9 positions matching TRBD1. V shed 3 bases and J 2 bases; nucleotides not matched to a gene: 1. The germline V gene encodes CDR1 MDHEN and CDR2 SYDVKM. There are 14 residues in the CDR3.

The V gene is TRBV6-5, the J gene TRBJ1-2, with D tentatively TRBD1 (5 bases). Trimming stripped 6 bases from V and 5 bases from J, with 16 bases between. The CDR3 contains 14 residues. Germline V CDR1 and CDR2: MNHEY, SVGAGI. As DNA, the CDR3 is TGTGCCAGCAGCCAGACCAGGGTGGGATATGGCTACACCTTC. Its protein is CASSQTRVGYGYTF.

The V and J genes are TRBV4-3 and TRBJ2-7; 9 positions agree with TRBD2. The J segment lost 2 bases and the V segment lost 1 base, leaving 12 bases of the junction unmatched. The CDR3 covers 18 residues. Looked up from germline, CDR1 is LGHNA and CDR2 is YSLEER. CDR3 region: CASSQGLGTGGRAYEQYF. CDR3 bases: TGCGCCAGCAGCCAAGGGTTAGGGACCGGCGGGAGGGCCTACGAGCAGTACTTC.

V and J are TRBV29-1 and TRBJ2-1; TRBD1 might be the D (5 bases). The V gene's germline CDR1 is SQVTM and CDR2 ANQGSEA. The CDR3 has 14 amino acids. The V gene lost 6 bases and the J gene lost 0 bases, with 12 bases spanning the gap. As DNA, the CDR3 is TGCAGCGTCCATGACAGCAGCTCCTACAATGAGCAGTTCTTC. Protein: CSVHDSSSYNEQFF.

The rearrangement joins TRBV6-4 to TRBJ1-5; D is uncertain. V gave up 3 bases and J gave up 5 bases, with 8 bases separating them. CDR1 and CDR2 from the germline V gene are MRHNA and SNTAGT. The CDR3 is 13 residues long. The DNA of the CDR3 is TGTGCCAGCAGTGAAAACGGTTATCAGCCCCAGCATTTT. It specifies CASSENGYQPQHF.

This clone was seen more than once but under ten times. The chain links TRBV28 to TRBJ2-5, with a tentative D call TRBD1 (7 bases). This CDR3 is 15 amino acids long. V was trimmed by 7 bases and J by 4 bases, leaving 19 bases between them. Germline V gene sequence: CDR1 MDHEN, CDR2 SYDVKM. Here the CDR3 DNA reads TGTGCCAGCAAGCTCCAGGGGGGAATAGGAGAGACCCAGTACTTC. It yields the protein CASKLQGGIGETQYF.

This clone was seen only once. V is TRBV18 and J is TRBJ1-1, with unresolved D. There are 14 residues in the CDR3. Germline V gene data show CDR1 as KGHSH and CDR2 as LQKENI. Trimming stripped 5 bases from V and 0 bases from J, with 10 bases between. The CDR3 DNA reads TGTGCCAGCTCAGGCCTAGACGTGAACACTGAAGCTTTCTTT. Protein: CASSGLDVNTEAFF.

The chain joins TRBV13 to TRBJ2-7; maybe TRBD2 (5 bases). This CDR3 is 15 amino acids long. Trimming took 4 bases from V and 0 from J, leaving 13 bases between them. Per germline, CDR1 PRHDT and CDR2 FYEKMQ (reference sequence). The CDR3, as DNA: TGTGCCAGCAGCTCGACTATAAGGAGCTCCTACGAGCAGTACTTC. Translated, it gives CASSSTIRSSYEQYF.

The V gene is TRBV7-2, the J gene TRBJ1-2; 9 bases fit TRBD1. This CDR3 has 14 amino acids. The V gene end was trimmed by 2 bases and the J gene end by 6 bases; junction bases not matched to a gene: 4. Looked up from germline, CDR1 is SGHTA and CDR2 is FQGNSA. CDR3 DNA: TGTGCCAGCAGCTTATTCCGGGACAGGGATGGCTACACCTTC. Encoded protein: CASSLFRDRDGYTF.

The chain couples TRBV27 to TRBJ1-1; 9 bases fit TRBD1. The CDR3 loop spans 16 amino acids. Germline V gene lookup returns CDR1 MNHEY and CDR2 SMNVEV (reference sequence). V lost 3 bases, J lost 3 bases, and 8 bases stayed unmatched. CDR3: CASSFITGGSDTEAFF. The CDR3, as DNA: TGTGCCAGCAGTTTCATAACAGGGGGCAGTGACACTGAAGCTTTCTTT.

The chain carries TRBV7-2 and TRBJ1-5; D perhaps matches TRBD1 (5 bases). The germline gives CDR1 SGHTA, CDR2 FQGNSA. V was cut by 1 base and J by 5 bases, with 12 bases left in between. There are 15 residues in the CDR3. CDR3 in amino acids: CASSLDGARDQPQHF. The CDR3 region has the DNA TGTGCCAGCAGCTTAGATGGTGCCAGGGATCAGCCCCAGCATTTT.

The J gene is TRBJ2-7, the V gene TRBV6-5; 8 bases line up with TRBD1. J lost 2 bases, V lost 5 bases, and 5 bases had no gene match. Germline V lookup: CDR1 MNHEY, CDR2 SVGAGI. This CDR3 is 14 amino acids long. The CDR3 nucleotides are TGTGCCAGCAGTACCGACAGGGGAACCTACGAGCAGTACTTC. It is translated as CASSTDRGTYEQYF.

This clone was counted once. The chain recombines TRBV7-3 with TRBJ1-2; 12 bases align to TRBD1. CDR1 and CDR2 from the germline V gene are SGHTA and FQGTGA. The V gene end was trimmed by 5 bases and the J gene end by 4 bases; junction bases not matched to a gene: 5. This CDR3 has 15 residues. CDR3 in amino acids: CASSQGDRGLYGYTF. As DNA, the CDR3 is TGTGCCAGCAGCCAAGGGGACAGGGGGCTCTATGGCTACACCTTC.

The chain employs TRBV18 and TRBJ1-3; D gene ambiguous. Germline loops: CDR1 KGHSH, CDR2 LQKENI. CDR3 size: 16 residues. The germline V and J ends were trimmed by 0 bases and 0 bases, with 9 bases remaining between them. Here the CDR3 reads CASSPPTVGSGNTIYF. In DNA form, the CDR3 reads TGTGCCAGCTCACCACCTACTGTCGGCTCTGGAAACACCATATATTTT.

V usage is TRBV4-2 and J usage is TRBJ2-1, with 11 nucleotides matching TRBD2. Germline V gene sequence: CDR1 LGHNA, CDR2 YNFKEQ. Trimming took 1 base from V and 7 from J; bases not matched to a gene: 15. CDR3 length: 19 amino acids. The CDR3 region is CASSQVGYSGGANSNEQFF. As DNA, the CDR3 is TGTGCCAGCAGCCAAGTAGGTTATAGCGGGGGGGCAAATTCGAATGAGCAGTTCTTC.

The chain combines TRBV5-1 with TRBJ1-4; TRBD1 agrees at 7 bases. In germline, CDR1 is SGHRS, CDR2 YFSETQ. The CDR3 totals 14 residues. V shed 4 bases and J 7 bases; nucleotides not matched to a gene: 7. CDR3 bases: TGCGCCAGCAGCGTAACAGGGGCGGGTGAAAAACTGTTTTTT. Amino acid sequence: CASSVTGAGEKLFF.

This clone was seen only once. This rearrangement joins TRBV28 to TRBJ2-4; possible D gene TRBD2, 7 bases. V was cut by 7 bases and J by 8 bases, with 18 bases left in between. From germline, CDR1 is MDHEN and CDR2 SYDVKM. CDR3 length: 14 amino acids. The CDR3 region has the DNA TGTGCCAGCACCCCGGGGGGCGGGGAGGACATTCAGTACTTC. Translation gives CASTPGGGEDIQYF.

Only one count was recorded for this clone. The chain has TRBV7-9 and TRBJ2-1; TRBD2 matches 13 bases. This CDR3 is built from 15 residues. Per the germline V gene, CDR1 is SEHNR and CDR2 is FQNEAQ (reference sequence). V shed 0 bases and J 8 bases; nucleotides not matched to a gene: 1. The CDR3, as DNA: TGTGCCAGCAGCTTAGCGGGGACTAGCGGGGATGAGCAGTTCTTC. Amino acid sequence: CASSLAGTSGDEQFF.

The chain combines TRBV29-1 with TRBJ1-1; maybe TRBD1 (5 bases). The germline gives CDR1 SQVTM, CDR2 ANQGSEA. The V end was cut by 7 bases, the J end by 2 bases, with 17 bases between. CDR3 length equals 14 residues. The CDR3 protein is CSARDWISNTEAFF. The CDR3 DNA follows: TGCAGCGCCAGGGATTGGATCTCAAACACTGAAGCTTTCTTT.